This T cell receptor beta chain was recovered during a study of identical twins. CDR1 and CDR2 (germline): SEHNR, FQNEAQ (reference sequence). The CDR3 is 12 residues long. With respect to this clonotype: A junction boundary mismatches the germline segment, possibly from a read error.

TCRdb independently ran MiXCR on the 5' RACE reads; one entry per CDR3 protein. The table includes fewer than 900,000 distinct CDR3 sequences, 15% to 20% detected once. The data also belong to a second study, concerning T cells expressing NK-cell markers.

This rearrangement joins TRBV7-9 to TRBJ1-4, with 7 bases that match TRBD1. The clonotype originates from a young woman in good health. Sequencing used PBMCs. The CDR3 spells CASSPTTGAQLF. CDR3 sequence (DNA): TGTGCCAGCAGCCCGACCACAGGGGCCCAGCTTTTT.